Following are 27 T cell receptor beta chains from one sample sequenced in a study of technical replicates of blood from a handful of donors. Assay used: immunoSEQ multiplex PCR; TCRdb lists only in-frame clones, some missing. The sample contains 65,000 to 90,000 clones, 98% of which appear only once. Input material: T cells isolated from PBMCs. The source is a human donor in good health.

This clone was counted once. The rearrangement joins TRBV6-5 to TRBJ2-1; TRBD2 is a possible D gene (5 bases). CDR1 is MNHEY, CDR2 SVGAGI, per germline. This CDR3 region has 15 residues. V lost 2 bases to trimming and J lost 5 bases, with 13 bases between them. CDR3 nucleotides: TGTGCCAGCAGTTACGGTGGGAGTGCAGACAATGAGCAGTTCTTC. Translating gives CASSYGGSADNEQFF.

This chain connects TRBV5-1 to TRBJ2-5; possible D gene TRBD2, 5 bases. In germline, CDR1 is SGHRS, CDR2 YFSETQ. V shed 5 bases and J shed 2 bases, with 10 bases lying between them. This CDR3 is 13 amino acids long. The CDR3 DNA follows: TGCGCCAGCAGAAGGACTGTTCAAGAGACCCAGTACTTC. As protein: CASRRTVQETQYF. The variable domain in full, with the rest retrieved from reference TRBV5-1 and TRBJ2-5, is KAGVTQTPRYLIKTRGQQVTLSCSPISGHRSVSWYQQTPGQGLQFLFEYFSETQRNKGNFPGRFSGRQFSNSRSEMNVSTLELGDSALYLCASRRTVQETQYFGPGTRLLVL.

CDR3: CASSSTTRLNEQFF. As DNA, the CDR3 is TGTGCCAGCAGTTCTACGACTAGGTTGAATGAGCAGTTCTTC. This chain links TRBV27 with TRBJ2-1, with D tentatively TRBD2 (6 bases). The germline V and J ends were trimmed by 4 bases and 7 bases, with 14 bases remaining between them. CDR3 size: 14 residues. CDR1 is MNHEY and CDR2 is SMNVEV in the germline V gene (reference sequence).

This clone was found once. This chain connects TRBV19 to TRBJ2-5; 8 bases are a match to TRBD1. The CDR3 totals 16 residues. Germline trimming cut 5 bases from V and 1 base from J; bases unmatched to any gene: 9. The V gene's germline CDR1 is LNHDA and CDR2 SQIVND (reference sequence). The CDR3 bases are TGTGCCAGTAGTTCACAGACCGGGACAGGCCAAGAGACCCAGTACTTC. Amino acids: CASSSQTGTGQETQYF.

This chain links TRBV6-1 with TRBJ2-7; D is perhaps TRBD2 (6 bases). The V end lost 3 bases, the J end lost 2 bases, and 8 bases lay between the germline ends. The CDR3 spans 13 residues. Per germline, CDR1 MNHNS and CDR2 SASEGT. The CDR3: CASSEAGPYEQYF. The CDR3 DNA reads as TGTGCCAGCAGTGAGGCGGGACCCTACGAGCAGTACTTC.

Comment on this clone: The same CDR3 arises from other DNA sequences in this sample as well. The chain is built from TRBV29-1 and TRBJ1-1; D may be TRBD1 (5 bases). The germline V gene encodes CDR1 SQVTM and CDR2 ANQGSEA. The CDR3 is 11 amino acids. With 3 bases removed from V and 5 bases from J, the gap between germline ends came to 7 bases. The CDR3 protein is CSVDRGTEAFF. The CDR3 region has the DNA TGCAGCGTTGACCGGGGGACTGAAGCTTTCTTT.

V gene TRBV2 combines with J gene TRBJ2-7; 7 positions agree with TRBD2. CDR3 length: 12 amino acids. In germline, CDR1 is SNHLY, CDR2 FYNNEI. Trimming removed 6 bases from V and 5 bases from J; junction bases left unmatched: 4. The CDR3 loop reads CASRGGGNEQYF. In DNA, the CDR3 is TGTGCCAGCAGGGGGGGAGGGAACGAGCAGTACTTC.

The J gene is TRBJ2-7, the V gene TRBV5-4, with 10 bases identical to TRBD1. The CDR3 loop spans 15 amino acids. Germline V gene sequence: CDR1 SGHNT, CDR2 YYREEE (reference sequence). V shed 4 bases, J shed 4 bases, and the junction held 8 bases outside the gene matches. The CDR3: CASSLKTGGGYEQYF. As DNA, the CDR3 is TGTGCCAGCAGCCTGAAGACAGGGGGCGGGTACGAGCAGTACTTC.

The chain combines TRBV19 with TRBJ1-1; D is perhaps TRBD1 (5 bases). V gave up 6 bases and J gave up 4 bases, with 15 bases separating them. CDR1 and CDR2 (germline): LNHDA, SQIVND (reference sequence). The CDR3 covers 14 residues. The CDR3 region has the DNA TGTGCCAGTAGCCCGTTCGCGGGGACCACTGAAGCTTTCTTT. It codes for CASSPFAGTTEAFF. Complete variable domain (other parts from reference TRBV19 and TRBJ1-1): DGGITQSPKYLFRKEGQNVTLSCEQNLNHDAMYWYRQDPGQGLRLIYYSQIVNDFQKGDIAEGYSVSREKKESFPLTVTSAQKNPTAFYLCASSPFAGTTEAFFGQGTRLTVV.

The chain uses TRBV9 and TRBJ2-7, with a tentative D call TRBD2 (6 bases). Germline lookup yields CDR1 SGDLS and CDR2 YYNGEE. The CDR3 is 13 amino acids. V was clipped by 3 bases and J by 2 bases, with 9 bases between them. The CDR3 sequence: CASSGPSAYEQYF. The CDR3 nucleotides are TGTGCCAGCAGCGGACCTAGCGCCTACGAGCAGTACTTC.

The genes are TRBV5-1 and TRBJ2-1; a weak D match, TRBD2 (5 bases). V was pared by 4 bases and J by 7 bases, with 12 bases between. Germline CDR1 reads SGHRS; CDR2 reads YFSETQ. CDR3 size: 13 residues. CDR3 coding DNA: TGCGCCAGCAGCCAGGACTGGGTAAATGAGCAGTTCTTC. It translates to CASSQDWVNEQFF.

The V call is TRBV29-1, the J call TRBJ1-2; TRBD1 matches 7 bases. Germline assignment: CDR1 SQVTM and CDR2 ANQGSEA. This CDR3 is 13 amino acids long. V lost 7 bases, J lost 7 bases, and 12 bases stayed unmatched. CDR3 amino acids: CSGRITGEIGYTF. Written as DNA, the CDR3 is TGCAGCGGCAGAATCACAGGGGAAATTGGCTACACCTTC.

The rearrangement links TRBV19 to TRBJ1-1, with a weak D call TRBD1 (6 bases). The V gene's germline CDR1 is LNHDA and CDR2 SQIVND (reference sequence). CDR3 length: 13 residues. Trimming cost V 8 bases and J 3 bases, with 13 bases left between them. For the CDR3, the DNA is TGTGCCAGTTATAAGGACAGATACACTGAAGCTTTCTTT. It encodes CASYKDRYTEAFF.

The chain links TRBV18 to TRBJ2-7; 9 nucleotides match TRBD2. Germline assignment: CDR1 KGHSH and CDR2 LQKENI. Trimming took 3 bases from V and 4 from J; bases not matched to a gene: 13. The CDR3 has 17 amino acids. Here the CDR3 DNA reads TGTGCCAGCTCACCCGGAGCCGGGAGCGGGAGGAGGTACGAGCAGTACTTC. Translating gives CASSPGAGSGRRYEQYF.

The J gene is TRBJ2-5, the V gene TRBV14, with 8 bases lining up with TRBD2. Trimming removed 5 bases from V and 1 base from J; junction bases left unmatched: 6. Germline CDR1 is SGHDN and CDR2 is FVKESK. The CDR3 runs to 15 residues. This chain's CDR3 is CASSYTGGTQETQYF. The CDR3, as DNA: TGTGCCAGCAGCTACACGGGAGGGACCCAAGAGACCCAGTACTTC.

CDR3 sequence reads: CASSWGEGPQHF. The CDR3 nucleotides read TGTGCCAGCAGCTGGGGAGAGGGGCCCCAGCATTTT. The chain is built from TRBV7-8 and TRBJ1-5; unclear D gene. Deletions cut 4 bases from V and 9 bases from J, with 10 bases between. The germline V gene encodes CDR1 SGHVS and CDR2 FQNEAQ. The CDR3 covers 12 residues.

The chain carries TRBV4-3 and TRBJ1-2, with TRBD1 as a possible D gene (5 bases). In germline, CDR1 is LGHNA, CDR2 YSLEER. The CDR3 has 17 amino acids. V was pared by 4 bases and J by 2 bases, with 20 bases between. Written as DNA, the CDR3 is TGCGCCAGCAGCCCCTGGGCAGCGGGGGTCTCCAACTATGGCTACACCTTC. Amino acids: CASSPWAAGVSNYGYTF.

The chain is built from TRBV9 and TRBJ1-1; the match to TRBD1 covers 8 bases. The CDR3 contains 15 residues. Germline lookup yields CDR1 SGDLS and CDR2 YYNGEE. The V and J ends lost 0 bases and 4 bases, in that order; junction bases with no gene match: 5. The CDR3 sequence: CASSVGNRGSTEAFF. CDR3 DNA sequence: TGTGCCAGCAGCGTAGGAAACAGGGGGTCCACTGAAGCTTTCTTT.

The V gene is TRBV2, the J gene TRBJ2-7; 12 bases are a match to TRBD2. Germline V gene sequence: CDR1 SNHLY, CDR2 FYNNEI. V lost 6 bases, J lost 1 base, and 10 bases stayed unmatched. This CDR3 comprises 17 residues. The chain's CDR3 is CASSRTSGILVSYEQYF. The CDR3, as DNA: TGTGCCAGCAGCAGGACTAGCGGGATCCTAGTGTCCTACGAGCAGTACTTC.

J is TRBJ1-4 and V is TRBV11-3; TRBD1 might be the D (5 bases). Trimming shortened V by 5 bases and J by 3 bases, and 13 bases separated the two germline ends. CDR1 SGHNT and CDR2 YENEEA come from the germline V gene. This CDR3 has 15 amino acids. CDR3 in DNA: TGTGCCAGCAGCCATCGACAGCCTCCTAATGAAAAACTGTTTTTT. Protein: CASSHRQPPNEKLFF.

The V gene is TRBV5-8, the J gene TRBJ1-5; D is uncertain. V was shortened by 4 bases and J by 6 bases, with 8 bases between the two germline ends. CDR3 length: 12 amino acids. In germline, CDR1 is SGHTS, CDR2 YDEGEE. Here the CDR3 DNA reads TGTGCCAGCAGCCCTCGGAGTCAGCCCCAGCATTTT. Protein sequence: CASSPRSQPQHF. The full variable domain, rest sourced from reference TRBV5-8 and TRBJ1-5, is EAGVTQSPTHLIKTRGQQATLRCSPISGHTSVYWYQQALGLGLQFLLWYDEGEERNRGNFPPRFSGRQFPNYSSELNVNALELEDSALYLCASSPRSQPQHFGDGTRLSIL.

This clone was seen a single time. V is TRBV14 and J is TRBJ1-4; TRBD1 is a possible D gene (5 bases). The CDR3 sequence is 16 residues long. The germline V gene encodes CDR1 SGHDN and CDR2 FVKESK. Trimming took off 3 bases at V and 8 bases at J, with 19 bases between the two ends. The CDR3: CASSHKGSWRAEKLFF. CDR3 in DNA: TGTGCCAGCAGCCATAAGGGGTCCTGGAGGGCAGAAAAACTGTTTTTT.

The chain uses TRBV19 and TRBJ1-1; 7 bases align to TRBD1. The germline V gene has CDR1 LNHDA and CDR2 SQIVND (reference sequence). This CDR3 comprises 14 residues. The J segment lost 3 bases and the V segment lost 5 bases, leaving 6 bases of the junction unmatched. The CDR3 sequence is CASSSGGQYTEAFF. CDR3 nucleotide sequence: TGTGCCAGTAGTTCCGGGGGACAGTACACTGAAGCTTTCTTT. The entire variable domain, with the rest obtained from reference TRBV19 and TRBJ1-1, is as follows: DGGITQSPKYLFRKEGQNVTLSCEQNLNHDAMYWYRQDPGQGLRLIYYSQIVNDFQKGDIAEGYSVSREKKESFPLTVTSAQKNPTAFYLCASSSGGQYTEAFFGQGTRLTVV.

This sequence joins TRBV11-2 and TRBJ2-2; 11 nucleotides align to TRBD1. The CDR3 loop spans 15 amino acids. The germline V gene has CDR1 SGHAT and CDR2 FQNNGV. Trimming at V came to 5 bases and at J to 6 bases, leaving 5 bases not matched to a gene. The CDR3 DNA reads TGTGCCAGCAGCACCGGACAGGGGGCTTCCGGGGAGCTGTTTTTT. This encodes CASSTGQGASGELFF.

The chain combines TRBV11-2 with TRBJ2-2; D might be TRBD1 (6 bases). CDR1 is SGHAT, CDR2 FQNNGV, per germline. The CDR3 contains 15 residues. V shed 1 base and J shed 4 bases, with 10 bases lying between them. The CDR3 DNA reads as TGTGCCAGCAGCTTAGTGGGACAAGTCACCGGGGAGCTGTTTTTT. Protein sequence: CASSLVGQVTGELFF.

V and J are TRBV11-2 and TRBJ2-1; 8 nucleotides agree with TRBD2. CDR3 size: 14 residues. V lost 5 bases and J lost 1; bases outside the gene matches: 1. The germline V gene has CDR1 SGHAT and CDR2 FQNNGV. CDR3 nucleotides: TGTGCCAGCAGCCCGGGGGGGTCCTACAATGAGCAGTTCTTC. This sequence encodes CASSPGGSYNEQFF.

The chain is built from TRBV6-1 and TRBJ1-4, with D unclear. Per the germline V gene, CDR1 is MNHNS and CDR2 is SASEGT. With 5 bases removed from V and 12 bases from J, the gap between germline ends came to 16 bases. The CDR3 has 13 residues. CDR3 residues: CASSRDFLNELFF. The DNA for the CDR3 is TGTGCCAGCAGTCGGGATTTTCTGAACGAACTGTTTTTT.